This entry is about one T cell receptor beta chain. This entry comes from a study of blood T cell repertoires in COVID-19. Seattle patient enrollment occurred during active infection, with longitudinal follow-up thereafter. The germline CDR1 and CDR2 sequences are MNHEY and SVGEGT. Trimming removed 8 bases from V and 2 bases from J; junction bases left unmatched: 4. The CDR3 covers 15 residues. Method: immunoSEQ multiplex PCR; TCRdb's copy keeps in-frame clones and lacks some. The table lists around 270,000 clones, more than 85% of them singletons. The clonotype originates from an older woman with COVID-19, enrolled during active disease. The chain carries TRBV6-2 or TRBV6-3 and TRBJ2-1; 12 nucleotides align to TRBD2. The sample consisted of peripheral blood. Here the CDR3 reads CASRRLAGAYNEQFF. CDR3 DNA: TGTGCCAGCCGCCGACTAGCGGGAGCCTACAATGAGCAGTTCTTC.